This entry is about one TCR beta chain. Its cognate antigen is unknown. Germline CDR1 reads KGHSH; CDR2 reads LQKENI. This CDR3 region has 15 residues. J was trimmed by 6 bases and V by 4 bases; bases with no gene match: 7. Primers: 60 Vbeta forward and 13 Jbeta reverse. Using immunoSEQ multiplex PCR, the repertoire was profiled, and TCRdb retains in-frame clones only, with some absent. This table lists about 130,000 clones. The sample belongs to a study of cytomegalovirus exposure and HLA in healthy donors. Findings of the study overall: An analysis done earlier found most TCR beta V segments productive about 87% or about 30% of the time. In vitro checks showed that a few CMV-associated chains really do target CMV antigens.

The receptor comes from a man younger than 35 in good health and CMV-seronegative. Sequenced sample: PBMCs. V gene TRBV18 combines with J gene TRBJ1-5; 9 positions agree with TRBD1. The CDR3 DNA reads as TGTGCCAGCTCACAGGACAGGGGCGGCACTCAGCCCCAGCATTTT. Its protein product is CASSQDRGGTQPQHF.